The 11 T cell receptor beta chains below all came from one sample that was sequenced in a study of radiotherapy plus CTLA-4 blockade in lung cancer. The protocol was immunoSEQ multiplex PCR, while the TCRdb copy is restricted to in-frame clones and leaves out a portion. This sample has tens of thousands of clones, with 77% found just once. Sequencing used peripheral blood, obtained from a patient treated with radiotherapy plus ipilimumab. The receptor source for this set is a human donor with non-small cell lung cancer whose response to radiotherapy plus ipilimumab could not be evaluated.

The chain has TRBV7-8 and TRBJ2-7; 7 bases line up with TRBD1. This CDR3 has 14 residues. CDR1 is SGHVS and CDR2 is FQNEAQ in the germline V gene. V dropped 5 bases and J dropped 1; count of bases not matched to a gene: 5. The CDR3 DNA sequence: TGTGCCAGCAGCCCCAGCAGGGGGTCCTACGAGCAGTACTTC. It codes for CASSPSRGSYEQYF.

This chain joins TRBV19 and TRBJ2-4; D perhaps matches TRBD1 (7 bases). The CDR3 covers 16 residues. CDR1 and CDR2 (germline): LNHDA, SQIVND (reference sequence). Trimming pared 5 bases from V and 7 bases from J, leaving 21 bases between. CDR3 coding DNA: TGTGCCAGTAGTCCGGAGGGAGACAGGGCAAAGAACATTCAGTACTTC. Translated, it gives CASSPEGDRAKNIQYF. The whole variable domain, remainder taken from reference TRBV19 and TRBJ2-4, is DGGITQSPKYLFRKEGQNVTLSCEQNLNHDAMYWYRQDPGQGLRLIYYSQIVNDFQKGDIAEGYSVSREKKESFPLTVTSAQKNPTAFYLCASSPEGDRAKNIQYFGAGTRLSVL.

CDR3 DNA sequence: TGTGCCAGCAGAGTTGACAGGACCGGGGAGCTGTTTTTT. Translating it yields CASRVDRTGELFF. The J gene is TRBJ2-2, the V gene TRBV5-4; the D gene is possibly TRBD1 (6 bases). CDR3 length: 13 amino acids. V was shortened by 5 bases and J by 5 bases, with 10 bases between the two germline ends. CDR1 and CDR2 from the germline V gene are SGHNT and YYREEE (reference sequence).

The chain has TRBV19 and TRBJ2-3; maybe TRBD1 (5 bases). The CDR3 length is 15 residues. Germline CDR1 reads LNHDA; CDR2 reads SQIVND (reference sequence). Trimming cost V 3 bases and J 5 bases, with 15 bases left between them. CDR3 sequence: CASSIFQGDGDTQYF. The DNA for the CDR3 is TGTGCCAGTAGTATTTTTCAGGGTGATGGAGATACGCAGTATTTT.

This chain joins TRBV15 and TRBJ2-4, with 10 bases that match TRBD1. The CDR3 contains 14 residues. Germline V gene data show CDR1 as LNHNV and CDR2 as YYDKDF (reference sequence). The V and J ends lost 8 bases and 4 bases, in that order; junction bases with no gene match: 5. Here the CDR3 reads CATAWTGGKNIQYF. The DNA of the CDR3 is TGTGCCACCGCCTGGACAGGGGGAAAAAACATTCAGTACTTC.

V and J are TRBV18 and TRBJ2-7, with 10 bases fitting TRBD1. This CDR3 has 15 amino acids. Germline V gives CDR1 KGHSH, CDR2 LQKENI. V lost 4 bases, J lost 5 bases, and 8 bases stayed unmatched. This CDR3 is CASSRRDRGIHEQYF. CDR3 nucleotide sequence: TGTGCCAGCTCACGACGGGACAGGGGTATCCACGAGCAGTACTTC.

This chain joins TRBV18 and TRBJ1-5; 7 positions match TRBD1. The CDR3 has 17 amino acids. V shed 3 bases, J shed 6 bases, and the junction held 14 bases outside the gene matches. CDR1 and CDR2 from the germline V gene are KGHSH and LQKENI. The CDR3: CASSPPPGTDGGQPQHF. Here the CDR3 DNA reads TGTGCCAGCTCACCCCCCCCAGGGACAGACGGTGGTCAGCCCCAGCATTTT.

The CDR3 reads CASSTNLGTDQETQYF. For the CDR3, the DNA is TGTGCCAGCTCAACAAACCTAGGGACAGACCAAGAGACCCAGTACTTC. This chain connects TRBV18 to TRBJ2-5; 7 bases are a match to TRBD1. Per the germline V gene, CDR1 is KGHSH and CDR2 is LQKENI. This CDR3 contains 16 residues. Germline trimming cut 5 bases from V and 0 bases from J; bases unmatched to any gene: 9.

The CDR3 DNA sequence: TGTGCCAGCAGTACCCCGGGACAGGGTGATTTTAAGTACTTC. This codes for CASSTPGQGDFKYF. V usage is TRBV28 and J usage is TRBJ2-7; TRBD1 agrees at 9 bases. V lost 5 bases to trimming and J lost 11 bases; unmatched junction nucleotides: 13. Germline values: CDR1 MDHEN, CDR2 SYDVKM. This CDR3 contains 14 residues.

The rearrangement joins TRBV10-3 to TRBJ2-7; weak D call: TRBD2 (6 bases). The V and J ends lost 10 bases and 2 bases respectively, with 15 bases between them. The germline V gene encodes CDR1 ENHRY and CDR2 SYGVKD. CDR3 length: 13 residues. Written as DNA, the CDR3 is TGTGCCACCAGACTAGACGGAACCTACGAGCAGTACTTC. Its translation is CATRLDGTYEQYF.

The chain recombines TRBV28 with TRBJ2-3; D possibly corresponds to TRBD2 (5 bases). CDR1 is MDHEN and CDR2 is SYDVKM in the germline V gene. This CDR3 has 13 residues. V lost 5 bases to trimming and J lost 6 bases, with 12 bases between them. CDR3 nucleotide sequence: TGTGCCAGCAGTCCTCACGGAGGCGATACGCAGTATTTT. This sequence encodes CASSPHGGDTQYF.